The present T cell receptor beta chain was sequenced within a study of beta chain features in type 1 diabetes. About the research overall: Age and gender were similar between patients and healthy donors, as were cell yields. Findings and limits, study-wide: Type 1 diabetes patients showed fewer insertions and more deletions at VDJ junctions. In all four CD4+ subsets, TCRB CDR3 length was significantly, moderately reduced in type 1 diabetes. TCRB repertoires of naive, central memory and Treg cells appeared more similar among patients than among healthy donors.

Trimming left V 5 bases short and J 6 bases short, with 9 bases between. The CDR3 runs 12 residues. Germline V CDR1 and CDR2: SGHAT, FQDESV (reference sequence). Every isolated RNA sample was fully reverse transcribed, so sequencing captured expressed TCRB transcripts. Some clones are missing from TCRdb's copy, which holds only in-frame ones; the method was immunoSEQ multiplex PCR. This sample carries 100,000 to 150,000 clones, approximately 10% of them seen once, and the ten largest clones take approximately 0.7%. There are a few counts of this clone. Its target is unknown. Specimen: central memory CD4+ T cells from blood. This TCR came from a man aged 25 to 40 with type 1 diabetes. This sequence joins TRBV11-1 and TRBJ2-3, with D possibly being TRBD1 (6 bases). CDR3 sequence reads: CASSPRGDTQYF. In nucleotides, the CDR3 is TGTGCCAGCAGCCCAAGGGGGGATACGCAGTATTTT.